This entry is about one T cell receptor beta chain. These data originate in a study of blood T cell repertoires in COVID-19. Study context: COVID-19 samples collected from the United States, Italy and Spain covered acute and convalescent phases. Sources were T cells, B-cell-depleted T cells, or PBMCs; the material itself was cDNA or gDNA.

Original data processing: The assay estimated nucleated cells by amplifying reference gene primers. Repertoires were generated with immunoSEQ multiplex PCR, while TCRdb's copy carries only in-frame clones and drops some. D and trimming come from the DNA, and the V and J calls and clone size come from that table. Of approximately 250,000 clones in the sample, 70% to 90% were seen once. The receptor comes from a man between 35 and 55 years old with acute or convalescent COVID-19. Sequenced input: peripheral blood.

Here the CDR3 reads CASSLGSREGLETQYF. The CDR3, as DNA: TGCGCCAGCAGCTTGGGGAGCAGGGAAGGGTTGGAGACCCAGTACTTC. The V and J genes are TRBV5-1 and TRBJ2-5; D might be TRBD1 (5 bases). Germline V CDR1 and CDR2: SGHRS, YFSETQ. This CDR3 comprises 16 residues. The germline V and J ends were trimmed by 0 bases and 5 bases, with 17 bases remaining between them.